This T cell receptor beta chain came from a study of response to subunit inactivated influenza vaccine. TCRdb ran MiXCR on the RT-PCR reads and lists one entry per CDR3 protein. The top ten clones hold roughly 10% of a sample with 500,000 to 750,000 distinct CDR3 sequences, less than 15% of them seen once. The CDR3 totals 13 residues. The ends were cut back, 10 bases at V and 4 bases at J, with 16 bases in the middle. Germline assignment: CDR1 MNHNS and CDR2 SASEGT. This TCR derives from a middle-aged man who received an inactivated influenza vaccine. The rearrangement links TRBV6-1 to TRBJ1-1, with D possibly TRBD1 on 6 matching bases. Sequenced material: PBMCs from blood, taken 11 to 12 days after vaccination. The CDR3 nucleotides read TGTGCCACCGCGGACAGCGGATTCACTGAAGCTTTCTTT. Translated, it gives CATADSGFTEAFF.